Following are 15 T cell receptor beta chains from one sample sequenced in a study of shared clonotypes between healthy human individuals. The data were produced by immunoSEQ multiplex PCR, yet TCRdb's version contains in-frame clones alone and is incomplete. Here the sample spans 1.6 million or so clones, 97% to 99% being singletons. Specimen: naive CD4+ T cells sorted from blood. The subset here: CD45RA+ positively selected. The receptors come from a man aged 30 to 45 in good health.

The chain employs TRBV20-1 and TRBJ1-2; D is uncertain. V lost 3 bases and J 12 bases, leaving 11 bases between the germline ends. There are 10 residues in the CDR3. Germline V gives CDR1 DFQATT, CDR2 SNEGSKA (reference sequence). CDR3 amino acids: CSASAVPDTF. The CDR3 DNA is TGCAGTGCTAGTGCGGTCCCGGACACCTTC.

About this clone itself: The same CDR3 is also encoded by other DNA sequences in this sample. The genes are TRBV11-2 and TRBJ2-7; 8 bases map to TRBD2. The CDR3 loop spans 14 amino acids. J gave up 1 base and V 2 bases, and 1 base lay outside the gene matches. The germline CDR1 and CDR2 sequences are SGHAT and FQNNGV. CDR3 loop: CASSLTSGSYEQYF. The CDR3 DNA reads TGTGCCAGCAGCTTAACTAGCGGATCCTACGAGCAGTACTTC.

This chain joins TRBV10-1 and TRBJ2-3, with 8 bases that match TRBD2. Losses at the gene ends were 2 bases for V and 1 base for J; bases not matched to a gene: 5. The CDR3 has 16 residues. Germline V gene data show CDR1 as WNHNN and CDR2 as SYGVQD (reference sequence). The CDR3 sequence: CASSEGVAGRTDTQYF. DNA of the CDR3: TGCGCCAGCAGTGAGGGGGTAGCGGGACGCACAGATACGCAGTATTTT.

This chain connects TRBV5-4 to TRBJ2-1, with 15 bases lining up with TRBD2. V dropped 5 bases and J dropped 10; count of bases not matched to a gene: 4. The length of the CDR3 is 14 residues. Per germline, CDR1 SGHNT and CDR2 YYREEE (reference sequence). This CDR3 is CASSSGTSGGEQFF. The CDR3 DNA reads TGTGCCAGCAGTTCAGGGACTAGCGGGGGGGAGCAGTTCTTC.

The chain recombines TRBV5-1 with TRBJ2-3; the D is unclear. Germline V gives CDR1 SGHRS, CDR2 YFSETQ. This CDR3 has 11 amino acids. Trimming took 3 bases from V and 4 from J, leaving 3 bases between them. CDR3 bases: TGCGCCAGCAGCTGGGCAGATACGCAGTATTTT. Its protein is CASSWADTQYF.

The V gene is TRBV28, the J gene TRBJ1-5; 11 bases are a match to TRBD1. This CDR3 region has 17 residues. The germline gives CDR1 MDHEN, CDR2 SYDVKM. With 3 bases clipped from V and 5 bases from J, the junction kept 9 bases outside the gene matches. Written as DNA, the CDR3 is TGTGCCAGCAGTTTGAGCACCGGGACAGGGGGTTATCAGCCCCAGCATTTT. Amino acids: CASSLSTGTGGYQPQHF.

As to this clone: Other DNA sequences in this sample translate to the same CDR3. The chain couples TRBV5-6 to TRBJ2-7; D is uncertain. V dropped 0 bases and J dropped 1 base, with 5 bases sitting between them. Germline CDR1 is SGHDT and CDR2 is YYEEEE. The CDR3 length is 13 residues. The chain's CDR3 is CASSLGVSYEQYF. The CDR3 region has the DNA TGTGCCAGCAGCTTGGGGGTGTCCTACGAGCAGTACTTC.

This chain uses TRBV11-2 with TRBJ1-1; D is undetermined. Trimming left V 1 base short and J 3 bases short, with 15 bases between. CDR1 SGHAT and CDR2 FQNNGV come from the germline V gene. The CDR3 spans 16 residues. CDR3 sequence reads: CASSLVGRKRYTEAFF. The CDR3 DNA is TGTGCCAGCAGCTTAGTTGGACGGAAAAGGTACACTGAAGCTTTCTTT.

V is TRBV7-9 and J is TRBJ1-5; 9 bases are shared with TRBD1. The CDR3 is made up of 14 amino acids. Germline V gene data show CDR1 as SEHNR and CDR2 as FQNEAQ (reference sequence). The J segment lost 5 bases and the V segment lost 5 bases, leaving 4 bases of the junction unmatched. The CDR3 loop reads CASSQGTGHQPQHF. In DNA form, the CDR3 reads TGTGCCAGCAGCCAAGGGACAGGGCATCAGCCCCAGCATTTT.

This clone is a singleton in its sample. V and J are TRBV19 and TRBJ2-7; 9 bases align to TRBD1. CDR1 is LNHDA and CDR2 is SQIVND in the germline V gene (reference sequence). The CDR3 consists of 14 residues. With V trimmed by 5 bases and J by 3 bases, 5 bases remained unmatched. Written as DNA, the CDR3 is TGTGCCAGTAGTTCCGGGACAGGGTTCTACGAGCAGTACTTC. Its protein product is CASSSGTGFYEQYF.

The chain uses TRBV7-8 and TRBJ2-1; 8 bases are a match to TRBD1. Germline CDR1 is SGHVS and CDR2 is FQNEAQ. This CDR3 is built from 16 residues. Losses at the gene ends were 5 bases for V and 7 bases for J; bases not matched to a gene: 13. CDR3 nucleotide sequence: TGTGCCAGCAGCCTCAGGCCGGGACAGGTGGCAAATGAGCAGTTCTTC. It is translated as CASSLRPGQVANEQFF.

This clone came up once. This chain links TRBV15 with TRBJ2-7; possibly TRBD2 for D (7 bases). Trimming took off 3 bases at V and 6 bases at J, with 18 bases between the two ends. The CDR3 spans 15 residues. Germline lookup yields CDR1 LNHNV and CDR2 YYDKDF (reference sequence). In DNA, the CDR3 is TGTGCCACCAGCAGTACCGGGACTAAAGGGGGCGAGCAGTACTTC. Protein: CATSSTGTKGGEQYF.

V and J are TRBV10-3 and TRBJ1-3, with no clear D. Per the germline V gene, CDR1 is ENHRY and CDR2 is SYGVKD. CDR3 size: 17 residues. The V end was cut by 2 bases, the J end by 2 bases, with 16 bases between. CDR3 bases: TGTGCCATCAGTGAGACGCCCGGGAGGATGGCTGGAAACACCATATATTTT. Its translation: CAISETPGRMAGNTIYF.

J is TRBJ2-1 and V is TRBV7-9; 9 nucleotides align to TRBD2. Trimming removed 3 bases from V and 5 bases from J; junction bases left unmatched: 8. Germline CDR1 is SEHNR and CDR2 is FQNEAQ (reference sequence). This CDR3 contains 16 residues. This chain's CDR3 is CASSLVAGVSDNEQFF. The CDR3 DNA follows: TGTGCCAGCAGCTTGGTAGCGGGAGTAAGCGACAATGAGCAGTTCTTC.

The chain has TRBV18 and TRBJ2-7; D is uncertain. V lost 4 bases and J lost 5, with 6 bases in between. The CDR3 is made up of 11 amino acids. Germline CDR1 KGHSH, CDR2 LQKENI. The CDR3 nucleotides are TGTGCCAGCTCACGAGTCGACGAGCAGTACTTC. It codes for CASSRVDEQYF.